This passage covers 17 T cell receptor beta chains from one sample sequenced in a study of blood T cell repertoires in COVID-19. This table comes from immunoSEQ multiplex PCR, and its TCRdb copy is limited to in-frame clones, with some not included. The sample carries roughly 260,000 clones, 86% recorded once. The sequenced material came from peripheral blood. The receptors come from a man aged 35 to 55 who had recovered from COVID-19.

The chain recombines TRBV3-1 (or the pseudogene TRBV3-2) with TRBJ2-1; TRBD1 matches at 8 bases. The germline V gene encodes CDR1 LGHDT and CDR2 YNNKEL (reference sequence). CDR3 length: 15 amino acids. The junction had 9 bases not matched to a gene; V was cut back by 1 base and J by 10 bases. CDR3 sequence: CASSQAGQGSGEQFF. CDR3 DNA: TGTGCCAGCAGCCAAGCAGGACAGGGTTCGGGCGAGCAGTTCTTC.

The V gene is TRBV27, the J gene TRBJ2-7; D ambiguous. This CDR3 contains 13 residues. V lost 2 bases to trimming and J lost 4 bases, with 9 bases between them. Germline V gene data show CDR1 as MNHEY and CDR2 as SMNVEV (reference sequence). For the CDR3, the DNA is TGTGCCAGCAGTTTAAACGCAGATTACGAGCAGTACTTC. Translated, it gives CASSLNADYEQYF.

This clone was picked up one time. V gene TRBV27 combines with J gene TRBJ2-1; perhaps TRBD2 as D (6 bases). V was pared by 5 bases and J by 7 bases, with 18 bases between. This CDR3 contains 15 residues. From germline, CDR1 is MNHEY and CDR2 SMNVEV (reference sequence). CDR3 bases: TGTGCCAGCAGTCCTTCCCTAGGTGCGGGGAATGAGCAGTTCTTC. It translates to CASSPSLGAGNEQFF.

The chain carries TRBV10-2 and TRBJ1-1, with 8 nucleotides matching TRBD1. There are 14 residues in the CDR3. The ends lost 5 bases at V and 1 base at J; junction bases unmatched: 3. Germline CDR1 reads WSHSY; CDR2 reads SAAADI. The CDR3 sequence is CASSPDRGNTEAFF. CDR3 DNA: TGCGCCAGCAGTCCAGACAGGGGGAACACTGAAGCTTTCTTT.

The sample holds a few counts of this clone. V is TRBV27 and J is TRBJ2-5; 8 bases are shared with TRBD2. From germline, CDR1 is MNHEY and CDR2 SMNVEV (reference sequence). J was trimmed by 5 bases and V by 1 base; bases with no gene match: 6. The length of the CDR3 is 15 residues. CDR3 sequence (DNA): TGTGCCAGCAGTTTATACGGGGGGGCCGTGGAGACCCAGTACTTC. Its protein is CASSLYGGAVETQYF.

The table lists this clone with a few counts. This chain's CDR3 is CASSFGGWQYF. Here the CDR3 DNA reads TGTGCCAGCAGCTTCGGGGGATGGCAGTACTTC. The chain joins TRBV6-1 to TRBJ2-7, with TRBD2 as a possible D gene (6 bases). Germline CDR1 and CDR2: MNHNS and SASEGT. Trimming took off 6 bases at V and 9 bases at J, with 12 bases between the two ends. The CDR3 has 11 amino acids.

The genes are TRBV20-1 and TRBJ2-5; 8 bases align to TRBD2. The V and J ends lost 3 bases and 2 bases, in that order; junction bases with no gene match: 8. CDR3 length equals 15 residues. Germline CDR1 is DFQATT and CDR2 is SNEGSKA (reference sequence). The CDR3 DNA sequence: TGCAGTGCTAGTCCTCTAGCGGGTCGACAAGAGACCCAGTACTTC. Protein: CSASPLAGRQETQYF.

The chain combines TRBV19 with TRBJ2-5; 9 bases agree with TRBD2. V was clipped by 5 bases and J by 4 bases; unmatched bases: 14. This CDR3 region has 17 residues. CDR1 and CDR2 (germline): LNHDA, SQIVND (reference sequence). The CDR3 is CASSSLTLLAGGETQYF. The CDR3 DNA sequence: TGTGCCAGTAGTTCCCTAACGCTACTAGCGGGCGGAGAGACCCAGTACTTC.

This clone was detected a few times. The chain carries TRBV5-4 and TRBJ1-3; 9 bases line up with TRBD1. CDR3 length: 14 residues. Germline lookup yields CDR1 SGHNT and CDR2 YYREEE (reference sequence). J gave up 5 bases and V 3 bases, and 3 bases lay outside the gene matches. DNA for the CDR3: TGTGCCAGCAGCTCCGGGACAGGGAGAAACACCATATATTTT. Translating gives CASSSGTGRNTIYF.

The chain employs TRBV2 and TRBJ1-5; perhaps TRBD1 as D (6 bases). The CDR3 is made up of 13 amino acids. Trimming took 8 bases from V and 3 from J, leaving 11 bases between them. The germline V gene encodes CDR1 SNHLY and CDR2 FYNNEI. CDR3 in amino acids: CASCRQVNQPQHF. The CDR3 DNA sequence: TGTGCCAGCTGTAGACAGGTCAATCAGCCCCAGCATTTT.

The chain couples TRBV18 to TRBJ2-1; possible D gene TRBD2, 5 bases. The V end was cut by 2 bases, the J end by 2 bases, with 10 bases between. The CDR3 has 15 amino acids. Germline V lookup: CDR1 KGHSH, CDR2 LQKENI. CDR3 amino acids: CASSPEGNAYNEQFF. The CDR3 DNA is TGTGCCAGCTCACCAGAGGGAAACGCCTACAATGAGCAGTTCTTC.

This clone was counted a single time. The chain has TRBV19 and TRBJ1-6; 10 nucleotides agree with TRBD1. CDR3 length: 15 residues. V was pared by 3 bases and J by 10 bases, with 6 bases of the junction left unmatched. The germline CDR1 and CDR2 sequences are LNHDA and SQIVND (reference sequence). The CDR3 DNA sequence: TGTGCCAGTAGTATTATCGGGACAGGGGACTCACCCCTCCACTTT. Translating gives CASSIIGTGDSPLHF. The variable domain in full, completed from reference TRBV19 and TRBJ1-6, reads DGGITQSPKYLFRKEGQNVTLSCEQNLNHDAMYWYRQDPGQGLRLIYYSQIVNDFQKGDIAEGYSVSREKKESFPLTVTSAQKNPTAFYLCASSIIGTGDSPLHFGNGTRLTVT.

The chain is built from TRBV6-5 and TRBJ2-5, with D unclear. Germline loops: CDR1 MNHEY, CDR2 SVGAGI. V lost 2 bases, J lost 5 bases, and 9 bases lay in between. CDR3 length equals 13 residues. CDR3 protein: CASSYHSRETQYF. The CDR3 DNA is TGTGCCAGCAGTTACCACAGCAGGGAGACCCAGTACTTC.

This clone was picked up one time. The CDR3 reads CASSYGGAVYEQYF. In DNA form, the CDR3 reads TGTGCCAGCAGTTACGGGGGGGCGGTCTACGAGCAGTACTTC. This chain uses TRBV6-2 or TRBV6-3 with TRBJ2-7, with D tentatively TRBD2 (7 bases). CDR1 and CDR2 (germline): MNHEY, SVGEGT. The V end was cut by 2 bases, the J end by 3 bases, with 11 bases between. This CDR3 region has 14 residues.

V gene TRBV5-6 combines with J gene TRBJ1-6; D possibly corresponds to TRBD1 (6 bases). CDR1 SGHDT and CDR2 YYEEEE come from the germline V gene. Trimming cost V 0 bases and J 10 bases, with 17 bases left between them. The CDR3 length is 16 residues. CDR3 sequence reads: CASSLEGRGGRSPLHF. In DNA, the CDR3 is TGTGCCAGCAGCTTGGAAGGTCGAGGGGGTAGGTCACCCCTCCACTTT.

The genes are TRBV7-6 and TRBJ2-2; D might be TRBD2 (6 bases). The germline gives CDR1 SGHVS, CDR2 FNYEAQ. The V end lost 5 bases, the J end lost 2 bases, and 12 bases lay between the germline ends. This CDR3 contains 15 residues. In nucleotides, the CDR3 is TGTGCCAGCAGCCCTGGGCGGGGCAACACCGGGGAGCTGTTTTTT. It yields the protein CASSPGRGNTGELFF. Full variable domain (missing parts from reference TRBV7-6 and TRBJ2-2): GAGVSQSPRYKVTKRGQDVALRCDPISGHVSLYWYRQALGQGPEFLTYFNYEAQQDKSGLPNDRFSAERPEGSISTLTIQRTEQRDSAMYRCASSPGRGNTGELFFGEGSRLTVL.

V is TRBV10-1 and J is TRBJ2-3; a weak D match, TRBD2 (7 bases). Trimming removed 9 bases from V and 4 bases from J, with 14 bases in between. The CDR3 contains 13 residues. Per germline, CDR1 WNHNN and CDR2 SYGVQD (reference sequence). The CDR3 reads CASSRGGADTQYF. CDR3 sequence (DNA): TGCGCCAGTTCGCGAGGGGGGGCAGATACGCAGTATTTT.